This T cell receptor (beta chain) is drawn from a study of CD8 T cells in Susac syndrome. The authors carried out high-throughput sequencing of TCR beta. They applied it to CD8+ and CD4+ T cells obtained from blood. Each multiple sclerosis control was a treatment-naive patient with relapsing-remitting disease that was either stable or active. The CD8+ and CD4+ T cells were negatively isolated, with the TEMRA cells enriched by FACS. The RNA input was roughly 0.5 to 1 ug, and it was reverse transcribed with random hexamers. Amplification of the TCR beta CDR3 was carried out by immunoSEQ multiplex PCR, which spanned a total of 54 Vbeta and 13 Jbeta segments. TCRdb re-called the immunoSEQ multiplex PCR reads with MiXCR, one entry per CDR3 protein. The repertoire holds 250,000 to 300,000 distinct CDR3 sequences, with around 85% as singletons. The sequenced sample consisted of CD8+ T cells from PBMCs. This TCR derives from a human donor with multiple sclerosis.

For the CDR3, the DNA is TGTGCCAGCAGGGCCTTCGTAGCGGGAGTGGTAGATACGCAGTATTTT. Translated: CASRAFVAGVVDTQYF. The rearrangement joins TRBV28 to TRBJ2-3; the match to TRBD2 covers 9 bases. V shed 6 bases, J shed 5 bases, and the junction held 12 bases outside the gene matches. Germline assignment: CDR1 MDHEN and CDR2 SYDVKM. There are 16 residues in the CDR3.